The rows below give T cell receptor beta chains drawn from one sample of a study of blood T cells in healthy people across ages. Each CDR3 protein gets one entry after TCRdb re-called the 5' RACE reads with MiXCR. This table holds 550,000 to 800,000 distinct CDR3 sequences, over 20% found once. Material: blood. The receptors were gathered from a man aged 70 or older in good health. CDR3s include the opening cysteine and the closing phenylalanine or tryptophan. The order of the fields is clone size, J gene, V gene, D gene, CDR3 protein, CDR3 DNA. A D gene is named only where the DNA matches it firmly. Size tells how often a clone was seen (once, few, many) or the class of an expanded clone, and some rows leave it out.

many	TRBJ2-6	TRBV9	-	CASSVAGTVRSGANVLTF	TGTGCCAGCAGCGTAGCGGGCACAGTACGCTCTGGGGCCAACGTCCTGACTTTC
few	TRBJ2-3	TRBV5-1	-	CASSSELALTDTQYF	TGCGCCAGCAGCTCGGAACTAGCTCTCACAGATACGCAGTATTTT
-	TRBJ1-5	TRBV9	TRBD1	CASSVRTGDDNQPQHF	TGTGCCAGCAGCGTACGGACAGGGGATGACAATCAGCCCCAGCATTTT
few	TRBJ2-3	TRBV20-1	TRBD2	CSAEGLAGDLAQYF	TGCAGTGCAGAGGGACTAGCGGGAGATCTGGCCCAGTATTTT
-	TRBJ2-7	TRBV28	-	CASSPTLAPGAYEQYF	TGTGCCAGCAGCCCTACCTTGGCTCCTGGGGCCTACGAGCAGTACTTC
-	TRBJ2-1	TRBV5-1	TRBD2	CASSLGPGLAGEGFF	TGCGCCAGCAGCTTGGGTCCGGGACTAGCGGGAGAGGGGTTCTTC
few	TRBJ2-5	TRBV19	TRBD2	CASSIEGGDQETQYF	TGTGCCAGTAGTATCGAGGGAGGGGACCAAGAGACCCAGTACTTC
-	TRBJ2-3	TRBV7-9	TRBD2	CASSKTSGSGDTQYF	TGTGCCAGCAGCAAGACTAGCGGGAGCGGGGATACGCAGTATTTT
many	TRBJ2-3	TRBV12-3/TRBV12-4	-	CASSLAGPRDTQYF	TGTGCCAGCAGTTTAGCGGGACCGAGGGATACGCAGTATTTT
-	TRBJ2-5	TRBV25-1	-	CASSLPATKETQYF	TGTGCCAGCAGTCTACCAGCGACCAAAGAGACCCAGTACTTC
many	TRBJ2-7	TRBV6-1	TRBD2	CASSEDGLAGGYEQYF	TGTGCCAGCAGTGAAGACGGACTAGCGGGAGGCTACGAGCAGTACTTC
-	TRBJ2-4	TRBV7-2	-	CATGQQDIQYF	TGTGCCACCGGACAGCAAGACATTCAGTACTTC
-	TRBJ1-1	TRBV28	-	CATGGRRDTEAFF	TGTGCCACTGGGGGGAGAAGGGACACTGAAGCTTTCTTT
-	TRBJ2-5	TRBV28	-	CASTSRGQQETQYF	TGTGCCAGCACCTCGCGGGGACAGCAAGAGACCCAGTACTTC
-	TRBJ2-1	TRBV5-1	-	CASSLAGPGVDNEQFF	TGCGCCAGCAGCCTGGCGGGGCCGGGGGTGGACAATGAGCAGTTCTTC
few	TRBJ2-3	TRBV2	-	CASSRIGTDTQYF	TGTGCCAGCAGTCGCATCGGCACAGATACGCAGTATTTT
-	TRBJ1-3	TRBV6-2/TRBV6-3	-	CASRATGSSGNTIYF	TGTGCCAGCAGGGCAACAGGGTCCTCTGGAAACACCATATATTTT
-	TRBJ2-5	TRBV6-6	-	CASSSGRTLLETQYF	TGTGCCAGCAGCTCCGGACGGACCCTCCTTGAGACCCAGTACTTC
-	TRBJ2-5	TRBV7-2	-	CASSLVQGATSETQYF	TGTGCCAGCAGCCTAGTGCAAGGGGCTACATCAGAGACCCAGTACTTC
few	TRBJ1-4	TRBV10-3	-	CAISESEQADRFF	TGTGCCATCAGTGAGTCCGAACAAGCCGACCGGTTTTTT
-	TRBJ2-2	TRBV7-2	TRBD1	CASSGQTGGGRLFF	TGTGCCAGCAGCGGACAAACAGGGGGCGGGAGGCTGTTTTTT
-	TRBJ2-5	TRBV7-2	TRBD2	CASSLERLAGVRYF	TGTGCCAGCAGCTTAGAGCGGCTAGCGGGAGTTCGGTACTTC
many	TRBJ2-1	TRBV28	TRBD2	CASSPGKAGGSNEQFF	TGTGCCAGCAGTCCCGGTAAGGCGGGAGGAAGCAATGAGCAGTTCTTC
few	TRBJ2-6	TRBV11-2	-	CASSLGLSAEANVLTF	TGTGCCAGCAGCTTAGGCCTTTCGGCCGAGGCCAACGTCCTGACTTTC
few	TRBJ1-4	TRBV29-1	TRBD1	CSVSTGGAGEKLFF	TGCAGCGTTTCAACAGGGGGCGCAGGTGAAAAACTGTTTTTT
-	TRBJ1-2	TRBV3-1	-	CASSQGGGGGGYTF	TGTGCCAGCAGCCAAGGTGGAGGCGGCGGGGGCTACACCTTC
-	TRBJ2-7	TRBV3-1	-	CASSPGGMEQYF	TGTGCCAGCAGCCCAGGGGGGATGGAGCAGTACTTC
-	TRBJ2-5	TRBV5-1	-	CASSFLGRGGETQYF	TGCGCCAGCAGCTTCCTCGGGAGAGGAGGGGAGACCCAGTACTTC
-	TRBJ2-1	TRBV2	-	CASIGGSLYNEQFF	TGTGCCAGCATTGGGGGATCTTTATACAATGAGCAGTTCTTC
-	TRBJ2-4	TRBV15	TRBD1	CATSRTGEAKNIQYF	TGTGCCACCAGCAGGACAGGGGAGGCCAAAAACATTCAGTACTTC
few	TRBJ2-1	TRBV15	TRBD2	CATSRPLTGGLAAHYNEQFF	TGTGCCACCAGCAGACCACTGACTGGGGGACTAGCGGCCCATTACAATGAGCAGTTCTTC
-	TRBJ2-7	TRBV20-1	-	CSARDARGTYEQYF	TGCAGTGCTAGAGATGCACGCGGGACCTACGAGCAGTACTTC
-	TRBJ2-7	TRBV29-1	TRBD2	CSVESTGTRSYEQYF	TGCAGCGTTGAAAGTACCGGGACTAGGTCCTACGAGCAGTACTTC
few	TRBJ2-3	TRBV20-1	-	CSAKDWNTDTQYF	TGCAGTGCTAAGGACTGGAACACAGATACGCAGTATTTT
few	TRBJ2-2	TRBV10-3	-	CAITSDRNTGELFF	TGTGCCATCACCTCAGACAGAAACACCGGGGAGCTGTTTTTT
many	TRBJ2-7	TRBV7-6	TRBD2	CASSSGGNYEQYF	TGTGCCAGCAGCTCGGGAGGGAACTACGAGCAGTACTTC
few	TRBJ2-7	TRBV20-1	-	CSASNTSYEQYF	TGCAGTGCTTCTAATACCTCCTACGAGCAGTACTTC
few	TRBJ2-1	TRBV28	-	CASSAPGEGRDEQFF	TGTGCCAGCAGTGCACCAGGGGAGGGCCGGGATGAGCAGTTCTTC
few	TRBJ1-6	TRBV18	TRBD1	CASSPLRDRGLYSPLHF	TGTGCCAGCTCACCCTTACGGGACAGGGGGCTTTATTCACCCCTCCACTTT
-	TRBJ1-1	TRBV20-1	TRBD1	CSARDRGTGWSTEAFF	TGCAGTGCTAGAGATCGTGGGACAGGGTGGAGCACTGAAGCTTTCTTT
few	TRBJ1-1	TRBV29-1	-	CSAVGTPMNTEAFF	TGCAGCGCGGTGGGAACTCCTATGAACACTGAAGCTTTCTTT
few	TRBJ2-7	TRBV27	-	CASSPNKDAYEQYF	TGTGCCAGCAGTCCCAACAAGGATGCCTACGAGCAGTACTTC
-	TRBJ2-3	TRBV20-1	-	CSAREAETQYF	TGCAGTGCTAGAGAGGCAGAGACGCAGTATTTT
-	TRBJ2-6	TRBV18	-	CASSAGANVLTF	TGTGCCAGCTCCGCTGGGGCCAACGTCCTGACTTTC
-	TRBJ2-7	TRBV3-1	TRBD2	CASSPDGTSGRTYEQYF	TGTGCCAGCAGCCCCGATGGGACTAGCGGGAGAACCTACGAGCAGTACTTC
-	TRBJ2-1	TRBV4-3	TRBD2	CASSQSWTSGRIYNEQFF	TGCGCCAGCAGCCAATCCTGGACTAGCGGGAGGATTTACAATGAGCAGTTCTTC
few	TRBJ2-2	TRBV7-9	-	CASSLANTRTGELFF	TGTGCCAGCAGCTTGGCGAACACCCGCACCGGGGAGCTGTTTTTT
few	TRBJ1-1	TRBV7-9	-	CASSQGRLRVGHENTEAFF	TGTGCCAGCAGCCAAGGTCGTCTCAGGGTCGGACACGAGAACACTGAAGCTTTCTTT
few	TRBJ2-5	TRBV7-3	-	CASSLTGRPPETQYF	TGTGCCAGCAGCTTAACGGGGCGACCTCCAGAGACCCAGTACTTC
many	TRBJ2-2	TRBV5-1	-	CASSSGEDSFGVGELFF	TGCGCCAGCAGCTCCGGAGAGGATTCCTTCGGGGTCGGGGAGCTGTTTTTT
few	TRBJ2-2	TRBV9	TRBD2	CASSVAGSGKTGELFF	TGTGCCAGCAGCGTAGCAGGTAGCGGGAAGACCGGGGAGCTGTTTTTT
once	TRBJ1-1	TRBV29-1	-	CSAVRDRLNTEAFF	TGCAGCGCCGTTCGTGACAGGTTGAACACTGAAGCTTTCTTT